This section outlines one TCR beta chain sequence together with its context. The sample belongs to a study of blood T cell repertoires in COVID-19. Study information: Samples came from the United States, Italy and Spain, spanning acute and convalescent COVID-19. Sources were T cells, B-cell-depleted T cells, or PBMCs; the material itself was cDNA or gDNA.

The V gene's germline CDR1 is SGHRS and CDR2 YFSETQ. The CDR3 spans 14 residues. V shed 4 bases and J shed 3 bases, with 13 bases lying between them. Some clones are missing from TCRdb's copy, which holds only in-frame ones; the method was immunoSEQ multiplex PCR. The sample records about 110,000 clones, around 81% being singletons. Sequenced input: peripheral blood. The receptor was derived from a man aged 80 or over with acute or convalescent COVID-19. The rearrangement joins TRBV5-1 to TRBJ1-1, with a weak D call TRBD1 (5 bases). CDR3 nucleotides: TGCGCCAGCAGCATGACAGCGAGCGACACTGAAGCTTTCTTT. This sequence encodes CASSMTASDTEAFF.